The subject of this entry is one T cell receptor (beta chain). Its antigen is undetermined. The data stem from a study of cytomegalovirus exposure and HLA in healthy donors. Primers included in the PCR were 60 Vbeta and 13 Jbeta primers. The protocol was immunoSEQ multiplex PCR, while the TCRdb copy is restricted to in-frame clones and leaves out a portion. Among about 180,000 clones listed, about 80% were seen once. This CDR3 has 16 residues. Germline loops: CDR1 MGHRA, CDR2 YSYEKL. The J segment lost 3 bases and the V segment lost 3 bases, leaving 5 bases of the junction unmatched. Study-wide points: A later analysis linked a missense variant in DCLRE1C to the trimming of TCR beta V and J genes. The study reported that TCR beta sequences accurately predicted HLA-A and HLA-B alleles in most subjects.

V is TRBV4-1 and J is TRBJ2-2; 9 nucleotides match TRBD1. Material for sequencing was PBMCs. The receptor was isolated from a woman aged 55 to 70 in good health and CMV-seropositive. The CDR3 DNA sequence: TGCGCCAGCAGCCACGGGACAGGGTGGGACACCGGGGAGCTGTTTTTT. As protein: CASSHGTGWDTGELFF.